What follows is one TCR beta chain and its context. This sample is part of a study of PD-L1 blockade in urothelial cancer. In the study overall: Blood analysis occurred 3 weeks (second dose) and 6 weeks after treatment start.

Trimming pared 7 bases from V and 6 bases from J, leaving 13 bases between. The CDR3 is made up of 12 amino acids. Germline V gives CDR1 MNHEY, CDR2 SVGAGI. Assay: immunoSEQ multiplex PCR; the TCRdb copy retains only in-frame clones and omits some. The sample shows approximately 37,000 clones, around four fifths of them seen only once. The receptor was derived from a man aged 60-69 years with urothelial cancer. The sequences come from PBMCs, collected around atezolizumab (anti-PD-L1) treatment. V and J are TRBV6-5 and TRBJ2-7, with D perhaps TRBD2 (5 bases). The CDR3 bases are TGTGCCAGCAAAGAGGGAAACAGCGAGCAGTACTTC. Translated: CASKEGNSEQYF.